Listed below are T cell receptor beta chains from one sample, sequenced in a study of T cell changes during pregnancy in multiple sclerosis. The data were produced by immunoSEQ multiplex PCR, yet TCRdb's version contains in-frame clones alone and is incomplete. Among about 42,000 clones listed, roughly 84% were seen once. Sequenced here: CD4+ T cells from peripheral blood mononuclear cells, sampled before pregnancy. These receptors came from a female donor with multiple sclerosis, enrolled in a pregnancy study. Both conserved end residues are part of each CDR3. The D gene is left open where the match is weak. Clone size appears in some rows only: once, few, many, or a class for an expanded clone.

CASSIRTGWSTEAFF	TGTGCCAGTAGTATAAGGACAGGGTGGTCCACTGAAGCTTTCTTT	-	TRBD1	15	TRBJ1-1	TRBV19
CASRTSDRASYNEQFF	TGTGCCAGTAGAACTTCGGACAGGGCCTCCTACAATGAGCAGTTCTTC	-	TRBD1	16	TRBJ2-1	TRBV19
CASSLPRGPALYGYTF	TGCGCCAGCAGCCTACCCAGGGGACCGGCTCTCTATGGCTACACCTTC	once	-	16	TRBJ1-2	TRBV5-1
CASSNGVVQPQHF	TGTGCCAGTAGCAACGGTGTTGTTCAGCCCCAGCATTTT	-	-	13	TRBJ1-5	TRBV19
CASSRDRNTFF	TGTGCCAGCAGCAGAGACAGAAACACTTTCTTT	-	-	11	TRBJ1-1	TRBV7-2
CSVPGGTEAFF	TGCAGTGTTCCGGGTGGCACTGAAGCTTTCTTT	few	-	11	TRBJ1-1	TRBV20-1
CASTRGGASQETQYF	TGTGCCAGCACCCGGGGCGGGGCCTCCCAAGAGACCCAGTACTTC	-	-	15	TRBJ2-5	TRBV7-2
CASSLYPIRNYGYTF	TGTGCCAGCAGTTTATACCCGATCAGAAACTATGGCTACACCTTC	-	-	15	TRBJ1-2	TRBV28
CASSFGLAVTDTQYF	TGTGCCAGCAGCTTCGGACTAGCGGTCACAGATACGCAGTATTTT	-	TRBD2	15	TRBJ2-3	TRBV11-3
CASSFQGDTEAFF	TGTGCCAGCAGCTTCCAGGGTGACACTGAAGCTTTCTTT	-	-	13	TRBJ1-1	TRBV5-5
CAWGWGPSYEQYF	TGTGCCTGGGGTTGGGGCCCCTCCTACGAGCAGTACTTC	-	-	13	TRBJ2-7	TRBV30